A single sample gave rise to the 13 T cell receptor beta chains below, sequenced in a study of regulatory T cells in long-lasting Graves disease. This sample's time point: newly diagnosed GD, antithyroid drugs for less than 3 months. RNA isolated from PBMCs was used to make the TCR library. Both iRepertoire HTBI primers and Arm-PCR of CDR3 regions were used to build the TCR beta libraries. TCRdb used MiXCR to reprocess the multiplex PCR reads, holding one entry per CDR3 protein. Of about 540,000 distinct CDR3 sequences in the sample, approximately 15% were seen once. The same data also went into a second study, on T cells in Graves' hyperthyroidism and ophthalmopathy.

Specimen: peripheral blood mononuclear cells (PBMCs), collected at new diagnosis, from a patient treated with antithyroid drugs. The receptors were sampled from a man between 25 and 39 years old with Graves disease.

Worth noting for this clonotype: A clone one base away is much larger, so this may be a read error. The chain links TRBV6-1 to TRBJ1-1; D is ambiguous. The germline V gene encodes CDR1 MNHNS and CDR2 SASEGT. This CDR3 is 13 amino acids long. CDR3 in DNA: TGTACCAGCAGTGAAAAAACTAACACTGAAGCTTTCTTT. It codes for CTSSEKTNTEAFF.

This clonotype came up a few times. The chain joins TRBV13 to TRBJ2-5; D remains unclear. Trimming shortened V by 0 bases and J by 1 base, and 9 bases separated the two germline ends. This CDR3 spans 15 amino acids. CDR1 PRHDT and CDR2 FYEKMQ come from the germline V gene (reference sequence). The CDR3 loop is CASSLGPSLQETQYF. The CDR3 DNA reads TGTGCCAGCAGCTTAGGACCAAGTCTCCAAGAGACCCAGTACTTC.

This chain uses TRBV24-1 with TRBJ2-3; D not resolved. The CDR3 consists of 15 residues. Per the germline V gene, CDR1 is KGHDR and CDR2 is SFDVKD. Deletions cut 5 bases from V and 2 bases from J, with 13 bases between. The CDR3 protein is CATSGGESVTDTQYF. CDR3 nucleotide sequence: TGTGCCACCAGTGGCGGCGAGTCAGTCACAGATACGCAGTATTTT.

This clonotype was recorded at least ten times. The chain employs TRBV12-3 or TRBV12-4 and TRBJ2-3, with TRBD2 as a possible D gene (5 bases). CDR3 length: 17 residues. The germline V and J ends were trimmed by 7 bases and 0 bases, with 20 bases remaining between them. CDR3 in DNA: TGTGCCAGCACGGCCCTAGCTCCTCGTGCTAGCACAGATACGCAGTATTTT. This translates into CASTALAPRASTDTQYF.

In the case of this clonotype: This could be a read error, since a much larger clone is one nucleotide away. The chain couples TRBV12-5 to TRBJ1-1; D call uncertain. The CDR3 totals 15 residues. Looked up from germline, CDR1 is LGHNT and CDR2 is FRNRAP. CDR3 nucleotides: TGTGCTGGTGGTTTAGGAGGAAGCGGGCACACTGAAGCTTTCTTT. It translates to CAGGLGGSGHTEAFF.

Many counts were recorded for this clonotype. The chain links TRBV30 to TRBJ2-5; TRBD2 aligns across 8 bases. The CDR3 is 15 amino acids. V was clipped by 3 bases and J by 5 bases; unmatched bases: 11. In germline, CDR1 is GTSNPN, CDR2 SVGIG (reference sequence). CDR3 DNA: TGTGCCTGGAGGTTACAGCGGGAGTTGGCGGAGACCCAGTACTTC. Its translation is CAWRLQRELAETQYF.

This clonotype came up a few times. V is TRBV15 and J is TRBJ2-7, with D maybe TRBD2 (5 bases). The germline V gene has CDR1 LNHNV and CDR2 YYDKDF (reference sequence). With 2 bases removed from V and 2 bases from J, the gap between germline ends came to 16 bases. The CDR3 is 16 amino acids. CDR3 bases: TGTGCCACCAGCAGACACCCTTGGGAGCCAACCTACGAGCAGTACTTC. It yields the protein CATSRHPWEPTYEQYF. The whole variable domain, filled in from reference TRBV15 and TRBJ2-7, reads DAMVIQNPRYQVTQFGKPVTLSCSQTLNHNVMYWYQQKSSQAPKLLFHYYDKDFNNEADTPDNFQSRRPNTSFCFLDIRSPGLGDTAMYLCATSRHPWEPTYEQYFGPGTRLTVT.

This clonotype was detected many times. V is TRBV20-1 and J is TRBJ1-2, with no clear D. CDR3 length equals 15 residues. CDR1 is DFQATT, CDR2 SNEGSKA, per germline (reference sequence). The V end lost 2 bases, the J end lost 3 bases, and 16 bases lay between the germline ends. Written as DNA, the CDR3 is TGCAGTGCTAGACAGTCCTACCCAGCTTACTATGGCTACACCTTC. Its protein product is CSARQSYPAYYGYTF.

This clonotype was counted many times. The J gene is TRBJ2-5, the V gene TRBV7-3; 11 bases are shared with TRBD2. With V trimmed by 5 bases and J by 3 bases, 8 bases remained unmatched. Germline V gene sequence: CDR1 SGHTA, CDR2 FQGTGA. CDR3 length: 16 amino acids. The CDR3 DNA reads as TGTGCCAGCAGCCATCCCGTAGCGGGAGGGGAAGAGACCCAGTACTTC. As protein: CASSHPVAGGEETQYF.

The chain uses TRBV20-1 and TRBJ1-2; no reliable D call. Trimming removed 0 bases from V and 7 bases from J, with 9 bases in between. This CDR3 is 12 amino acids long. From germline, CDR1 is DFQATT and CDR2 SNEGSKA (reference sequence). CDR3 residues: CSAREDNGGYTF. Written as DNA, the CDR3 is TGCAGTGCTAGAGAAGATAATGGTGGCTACACCTTC.

The chain uses TRBV19 and TRBJ1-2; 9 nucleotides match TRBD1. Germline values: CDR1 LNHDA, CDR2 SQIVND (reference sequence). The length of the CDR3 is 12 residues. DNA of the CDR3: TGTGGTTCGGACAGGGGAGGTAATGGCTACACCTTC. Protein product: CGSDRGGNGYTF.

This clonotype came up many times. V gene TRBV27 combines with J gene TRBJ2-7; D gene uncertain. Between the trimmed V and J ends, which lost 5 bases and 4 bases, there was a span of 12 bases. The germline V gene encodes CDR1 MNHEY and CDR2 SMNVEV (reference sequence). The CDR3 is 13 amino acids. The DNA of the CDR3 is TGTGCCAGCAGTCCCAGACCTAGTTACGAGCAGTACTTC. Protein product: CASSPRPSYEQYF.

The CDR3 loop is CSARTVWTDTQYF. The CDR3 region has the DNA TGCAGTGCCAGGACTGTATGGACAGATACGCAGTATTTT. V is TRBV20-1 and J is TRBJ2-3; TRBD2 is a possible D gene (5 bases). V gave up 6 bases and J gave up 3 bases, with 13 bases separating them. CDR3 length: 13 amino acids. The germline CDR1 and CDR2 sequences are DFQATT and SNEGSKA (reference sequence).